The 17 T cell receptor beta chains given below trace back to one sample, sequenced in a study of somatic mutations in cytotoxic T cells in rheumatoid arthritis (dated by TCRdb to between 2016 and 2019). To prepare the library, the immunoSEQ multiplex PCR assay was applied. TCRdb holds this immuneACCESS table with in-frame rearrangements only. Some clones are missing; in checked studies, unresolved V genes explain under half, and the rest has no known cause. The sample data list about 20,000 clones, and about 85% of these were observed just once. Approximately 6.9% of the sample is in the top ten clones. Input material: CD8+ T cells sorted from blood. Receptor source: a woman aged 40 to 50 with rheumatoid arthritis.

This chain connects TRBV9 to TRBJ2-2; no firm D call. The germline CDR1 and CDR2 sequences are SGDLS and YYNGEE. V was trimmed by 4 bases and J by 7 bases, leaving 8 bases between them. The CDR3 runs 12 residues. CDR3 sequence: CASSSSVGELFF. As DNA, the CDR3 is TGTGCCAGCAGCTCGTCGGTCGGGGAGCTGTTTTTT.

This chain connects TRBV29-1 to TRBJ2-1; TRBD2 aligns across 7 bases. This CDR3 has 16 amino acids. Losses at the gene ends were 3 bases for V and 4 bases for J; bases not matched to a gene: 12. In germline, CDR1 is SQVTM, CDR2 ANQGSEA. The CDR3 region is CSVEELREIPYNEQFF. The CDR3 region has the DNA TGCAGCGTTGAGGAGTTGCGGGAGATCCCTTACAATGAGCAGTTCTTC.

The genes are TRBV7-8 and TRBJ1-5; D gene ambiguous. The V end was cut by 6 bases, the J end by 3 bases, with 12 bases between. The CDR3 extends over 14 amino acids. CDR1 SGHVS and CDR2 FQNEAQ come from the germline V gene. CDR3 sequence: CASSPDIDNQPQHF. CDR3 coding DNA: TGTGCCAGCAGTCCCGACATTGACAATCAGCCCCAGCATTTT.

J is TRBJ2-1 and V is TRBV19; a possible D gene is TRBD2 (6 bases). V was shortened by 3 bases and J by 0 bases, with 9 bases between the two germline ends. This CDR3 contains 15 residues. Germline-derived CDR1 and CDR2 are LNHDA and SQIVND (reference sequence). In DNA, the CDR3 is TGTGCCAGTAGTATCACCGGGAGCTCCTACAATGAGCAGTTCTTC. It translates to CASSITGSSYNEQFF.

This clone was observed a single time. This CDR3 is CASSYSGTVGSYEQYF. The CDR3 bases are TGTGCCAGCAGTTACTCCGGGACAGTGGGGTCCTACGAGCAGTACTTC. J is TRBJ2-5 and V is TRBV27, with 7 nucleotides matching TRBD1. The tail of the sequence fits TRBJ2-7 better, so the J call may be wrong. The CDR3 is 16 amino acids. In germline, CDR1 is MNHEY, CDR2 SMNVEV (reference sequence).

This chain links TRBV29-1 with TRBJ1-2; 7 nucleotides agree with TRBD1. This CDR3 is 13 amino acids long. The V and J ends lost 6 bases and 4 bases, in that order; junction bases with no gene match: 8. Per germline, CDR1 SQVTM and CDR2 ANQGSEA. The CDR3 here is CSVGLGQSYGYTF. CDR3 nucleotide sequence: TGCAGCGTAGGCCTGGGACAGAGCTATGGCTACACCTTC.

The V call is TRBV4-1, the J call TRBJ2-7; TRBD2 matches 8 bases. Germline values: CDR1 MGHRA, CDR2 YSYEKL. There are 13 residues in the CDR3. Unmatched junction bases numbered 1, after V lost 1 base and J lost 5 bases. Here the CDR3 DNA reads TGCGCCAGCAGCCAAGCCGGGGGGGACGAGCAGTACTTC. It specifies CASSQAGGDEQYF.

This chain uses TRBV12-2 with TRBJ1-6; the table assigns TRBD1, which was not confirmed against the DNA. TRBV12-2 is an annotated pseudogene. This CDR3 contains 15 residues. CDR3 DNA: TGTGCAAGTCGCTTAGGGACAGTTGTCAGGTCACCCCTCCACTTT. This gives the protein CASRLGTVVRSPLHF.

The J gene is TRBJ2-7, the V gene TRBV4-2; 11 bases are shared with TRBD2. Unmatched junction bases numbered 7, after V lost 4 bases and J lost 2 bases. The CDR3 contains 16 residues. CDR1 and CDR2 from the germline V gene are LGHNA and YNFKEQ. The CDR3 loop reads CASSPSLAGGAYEQYF. The CDR3 DNA reads as TGTGCCAGCAGCCCTTCTTTAGCGGGAGGGGCCTACGAGCAGTACTTC.

This clone was counted once. The CDR3, as DNA: TGTGCCAGCAGCACCCTCATGGATAGCGGGTCCTACGAGCAGTACTTC. This encodes CASSTLMDSGSYEQYF. V usage is TRBV7-6 and J usage is TRBJ2-7; TRBD2 aligns across 7 bases. The V and J ends lost 5 bases and 1 base, in that order; junction bases with no gene match: 11. Germline CDR1 reads SGHVS; CDR2 reads FNYEAQ. This CDR3 is 16 amino acids long. The variable domain in full, with the rest retrieved from reference TRBV7-6 and TRBJ2-7, is GAGVSQSPRYKVTKRGQDVALRCDPISGHVSLYWYRQALGQGPEFLTYFNYEAQQDKSGLPNDRFSAERPEGSISTLTIQRTEQRDSAMYRCASSTLMDSGSYEQYFGPGTRLTVT.

The V call is TRBV10-2, the J call TRBJ2-3, with 7 bases lining up with TRBD1. Germline CDR1 and CDR2: WSHSY and SAAADI. The CDR3 extends over 16 amino acids. V lost 7 bases to trimming and J lost 3 bases; unmatched junction nucleotides: 13. The CDR3 reads CASISTGDGWTDTQYF. CDR3 nucleotides: TGCGCCAGCATCTCAACAGGGGATGGGTGGACAGATACGCAGTATTTT.

J is TRBJ2-3 and V is TRBV5-1; 8 bases fit TRBD1. This CDR3 spans 14 amino acids. CDR1 and CDR2 from the germline V gene are SGHRS and YFSETQ. Trimming cost V 2 bases and J 4 bases; bases outside gene matches: 3. CDR3 protein: CASSFGQGPDTQYF. CDR3 nucleotide sequence: TGCGCCAGCAGCTTCGGACAGGGACCAGATACGCAGTATTTT.

V gene TRBV9 combines with J gene TRBJ1-5; 8 bases fit TRBD1. Germline values: CDR1 SGDLS, CDR2 YYNGEE. CDR3 length equals 19 residues. Germline trimming cut 8 bases from V and 3 bases from J; bases unmatched to any gene: 22. The CDR3 is CASLPGQVSQMSFNQPQHF. CDR3 bases: TGTGCCAGTTTACCGGGACAGGTCTCCCAAATGTCGTTCAATCAGCCCCAGCATTTT.

The chain has TRBV11-2 and TRBJ2-7, with D possibly being TRBD1 (8 bases). Per germline, CDR1 SGHAT and CDR2 FQNNGV. Trimming cost V 0 bases and J 0 bases, with 15 bases left between them. CDR3 length: 17 amino acids. CDR3 DNA: TGTGCCAGCAGCTTAGATCCGACAGGGGACTACTCCTACGAGCAGTACTTC. Translated: CASSLDPTGDYSYEQYF.

The rearrangement joins TRBV7-8 to TRBJ2-7; no clear D gene. V was clipped by 1 base and J by 4 bases, with 8 bases between them. The CDR3 covers 13 residues. Germline V gene lookup returns CDR1 SGHVS and CDR2 FQNEAQ. CDR3 DNA sequence: TGTGCCAGCAGCTTAGGTTTGAGGTACGAGCAGTACTTC. Residues: CASSLGLRYEQYF.

The chain uses TRBV7-6 and TRBJ2-3; no definite D call. CDR1 and CDR2 from the germline V gene are SGHVS and FNYEAQ. V was trimmed by 2 bases and J by 2 bases, leaving 2 bases between them. The CDR3 spans 12 residues. The CDR3 DNA is TGTGCCAGCAGCTTACTCACAGATACGCAGTATTTT. This sequence encodes CASSLLTDTQYF.

The CDR3 DNA reads as TGCGCCAGCAGCCAAAATGGGGGGTGGACTGAAGCTTTCTTT. Protein sequence: CASSQNGGWTEAFF. This rearrangement joins TRBV4-1 to TRBJ1-1; tentative D call: TRBD1 (5 bases). The CDR3 sequence is 14 residues long. Germline V CDR1 and CDR2: MGHRA, YSYEKL. V lost 2 bases and J 5 bases, leaving 12 bases between the germline ends.